This note documents a single TCR beta chain sequence. The antigen it recognizes is unknown. No base qualities exist here, and no much larger clone lies one base off it. Taken from the germline V gene, the CDR1 and CDR2 loops are SGHTA and FQGNSA. The CDR3, from cysteine to phenylalanine, totals 16 residues. Here the CDR3 DNA is all that survives: 48 bases in frame from base 1. V lost 2 bases and J lost 0 bases; the stretch between them is 11 bases long. Donors were healthy HIV-negative adults with no recently reported acute infections or vaccinations. Every donor was a Caucasian adult living in Nashville, Tennessee, USA. For unsorted samples, 90 million or so PBMCs were counted, and genomic DNA was extracted using the QIAamp DNA Blood Mini kit. Blood was obtained by leukapheresis, after which PBMCs were separated by Ficoll-Histopaque density gradient centrifugation and cryopreserved in liquid nitrogen vapor phase.

The sample is drawn from a study of shared clonotypes between healthy human individuals (dated by TCRdb to about 2020). Background for the entire study: Three men and a couple of women, aged 18 to 49 years, made up the cohort. Blood TCR repertoires of a handful of healthy adults were deeply sequenced to estimate repertoire size and the extent of clonotype sharing between individuals. To increase sequencing depth and limit assay-specific biases, different laboratories used diverse techniques to prepare libraries and sequence TCR repertoires. Each donor's leukapheresis produced roughly between about 0.9 and 9.5 billion PBMCs. Beyond this particular receptor, the publication reports: Pairwise subsampling indicated that sequencing depth was expected to affect the degree of clonotype sharing among donors. Because the study included a small number of donors, the genetic and exposure-history diversity represented was limited. Only blood was sampled, and tissue TCR repertoires likely differ from those in blood.

Using the deep immunoSEQ assay, multiplex PCR amplified TCR CDR3 regions from genomic DNA. Extracted genomic DNA from each cell subset was spread evenly across all wells of several immunoSEQ 96-well plates, with each plate serving as a replicate. For unsorted PBMC, each replicate PCR was loaded with about 270 ng genomic DNA, equivalent to approximately 33,000 T cell genomes. Ten immunoSEQ deep assay plates were used to sequence the unsorted PBMC genomic DNA. Purified libraries were measured with a Qubit 3.0 fluorometer, size-checked on a Bioanalyzer 2100, and measured again with the KAPA Library Quantification kit. Every immunoSEQ 96-well plate was sequenced on a separate single-read 150-cycle Illumina NextSeq 550 flow cell. The authors' analysis ran thus. The immunoSEQ output contained only junctional sequences without quality scores, so filtering could not match that applied to full-length reads. To assign V/J genes and CDR3, sequences were annotated using PyIR, a Python wrapper for IgBLAST v1.9, with IMGT germline references. Any read was removed if the V/J assignment was weak (E-value above 1e-6), the CDR3 was missing, or the read contained stop codons, out-of-frame junctions, or ambiguous translated residues. V3J clonotypes were defined by identical inferred V gene, J gene, and CDR3 amino acid sequence. The percentage overlap between two repertoires was calculated by dividing the number of shared unique clonotypes by the size of the smaller repertoire. Three approaches were used to assess repertoire richness: RTK rarefaction, the Chao1 estimator, and Recon v2.1 estimates of unobserved clonotypes. As stored in TCRdb, this immuneACCESS dataset retains in-frame rearrangements with V and J assigned. A fraction of the clones does not appear; measured against another copy, unresolved V genes explain less than half of the discrepancy, and the remainder lacks a known reason. V and J calls and clone size are given by that table; D and trimming were obtained from the DNA. This sample holds 490,000 or so clones; around 80% were observed only once. The top ten clones comprise roughly 12% of the sample.

The origin of this receptor is a middle-aged woman in good health. Some clones in this sample may be carry-over from other donors' samples. The specimen was PBMCs. The V and J segments used are TRBV7-2 and TRBJ1-5; the D segment could be TRBD1, given 6 matching bases. The nucleotides read TGTGCCAGCAGCTTATTTGGGGGCTATAGCAATCAGCCCCAGCATTTT. Its translation is CASSLFGGYSNQPQHF.